These 20 T cell receptor beta chains were all obtained from the same sample, sequenced in a study of T cells after yellow fever vaccination. TCRdb analysed the 5' RACE reads with MiXCR anew, one entry per CDR3 protein. The sample holds more than 55,000 distinct CDR3 sequences, less than 8.5% seen once. The sample was CD8+ T cells sorted from PBMCs, taken 15 days after the yellow fever booster vaccination. All receptors derive from a man younger than 45 who received the YFV17D yellow fever vaccine.

This clonotype has at least ten counts. The V call is TRBV5-6, the J call TRBJ1-2; 9 nucleotides align to TRBD1. Germline V gene lookup returns CDR1 SGHDT and CDR2 YYEEEE. The CDR3 has 15 residues. Trimming removed 3 bases from V and 0 bases from J; junction bases left unmatched: 3. The CDR3 region is CASSWDRVPNYGYTF. As DNA, the CDR3 is TGTGCCAGCAGCTGGGACAGGGTCCCTAACTATGGCTACACCTTC.

In its sample, this clonotype was seen many times. CDR3 DNA sequence: TGTGCTAGTGGTTTGGAACTGCTTTCCTACAATGAGCAGTTCTTC. Encoded protein: CASGLELLSYNEQFF. V and J are TRBV12-5 and TRBJ2-1; D remains unclear. Per germline, CDR1 LGHNT and CDR2 FRNRAP. Trimming cost V 1 base and J 1 base, with 8 bases left between them. This CDR3 contains 15 residues.

This clonotype was seen a few times. J is TRBJ2-7 and V is TRBV19; tentative D call: TRBD2 (5 bases). CDR1 and CDR2 (germline): LNHDA, SQIVND (reference sequence). Trimming took off 8 bases at V and 1 base at J, with 12 bases between the two ends. The CDR3 is made up of 13 amino acids. The CDR3 protein is CASSELVSYEQYF. CDR3 sequence (DNA): TGTGCCAGTTCTGAACTAGTTTCCTACGAGCAGTACTTC.

With respect to this clonotype: A much larger clone sits a single nucleotide away, making a read error possible. The rearrangement links TRBV29-1 to TRBJ2-7; maybe TRBD1 (5 bases). The CDR3 runs 12 residues. Between the trimmed V and J ends, which lost 6 bases and 0 bases, there was a span of 9 bases. Germline V gene lookup returns CDR1 SQVTM and CDR2 ANQGSEA. The CDR3 DNA sequence: TGCAGCGTGCAGGACAACTCCTACGAGCAGTACTTC. This codes for CSVQDNSYEQYF.

This clonotype has at least ten counts. This chain links TRBV6-4 with TRBJ2-3; D gene ambiguous. Germline lookup yields CDR1 MRHNA and CDR2 SNTAGT. The CDR3 length is 10 residues. Trimming left V 7 bases short and J 4 bases short, with 3 bases between. The DNA for the CDR3 is TGTGCCAGCACATCAGATACGCAGTATTTT. Encoded protein: CASTSDTQYF.

This clonotype has a count of ten or more. The rearrangement joins TRBV14 to TRBJ2-1; TRBD1 is a possible D gene (6 bases). This CDR3 region has 13 residues. Trimming took 3 bases from V and 13 from J, leaving 16 bases between them. CDR1 is SGHDN, CDR2 FVKESK, per germline. CDR3 sequence reads: CASSQVSGTYQFF. The CDR3 bases are TGTGCCAGCAGCCAGGTCTCAGGGACATACCAGTTCTTC.

The chain recombines TRBV5-4 with TRBJ2-5; D ambiguous. V was clipped by 0 bases and J by 5 bases, with 5 bases between them. The CDR3 covers 12 residues. Germline V gene lookup returns CDR1 SGHNT and CDR2 YYREEE (reference sequence). The CDR3 region is CASSLGDETQYF. CDR3 DNA: TGTGCCAGCAGCTTGGGAGACGAGACCCAGTACTTC.

This clonotype was seen many times. The chain recombines TRBV14 with TRBJ1-4; D unresolved. V was cut by 3 bases and J by 7 bases, with 12 bases left in between. Germline CDR1 is SGHDN and CDR2 is FVKESK. This CDR3 is built from 14 residues. CDR3 sequence: CASSQGWGSEKLFF. The CDR3 DNA follows: TGTGCCAGCAGCCAGGGGTGGGGTTCTGAAAAACTGTTTTTT.

This clonotype occurred many times. J is TRBJ1-5 and V is TRBV7-9; 7 positions match TRBD1. The V and J ends lost 5 bases and 7 bases, in that order; junction bases with no gene match: 5. Germline CDR1 reads SEHNR; CDR2 reads FQNEAQ (reference sequence). This CDR3 comprises 13 residues. CDR3 protein: CASSADRVQPQHF. The CDR3 DNA sequence: TGTGCCAGCAGCGCTGACAGGGTCCAGCCCCAGCATTTT. The whole variable domain, filled in from reference TRBV7-9 and TRBJ1-5, reads DTGVSQNPRHKITKRGQNVTFRCDPISEHNRLYWYRQTLGQGPEFLTYFQNEAQLEKSRLLSDRFSAERPKGSFSTLEIQRTEQGDSAMYLCASSADRVQPQHFGDGTRLSIL.

A word on this clonotype: A clone one base away is much larger, so this may be a read error. V and J are TRBV11-2 and TRBJ2-7; D might be TRBD2 (6 bases). CDR3 length: 12 amino acids. The V gene's germline CDR1 is SGHAT and CDR2 FQNNGV. V was trimmed by 6 bases and J by 6 bases, leaving 12 bases between them. The CDR3 DNA sequence: TGTGCCAGCAGTCAACGGGGGAGCGAGCAGTACTTC. It is translated as CASSQRGSEQYF.

The table lists this clonotype with a few counts. The chain couples TRBV11-1 to TRBJ2-1; D is possibly TRBD1 (6 bases). There are 18 residues in the CDR3. The V gene lost 7 bases and the J gene lost 3 bases, with 25 bases spanning the gap. CDR1 is SGHAT, CDR2 FQDESV, per germline (reference sequence). As DNA, the CDR3 is TGTGCCAGCAAACCAACAGGGAATCCCCCTCTCCTCTACAATGAGCAGTTCTTC. Residues: CASKPTGNPPLLYNEQFF.

This clonotype showed up many times. V and J are TRBV3-1 and TRBJ2-2, with 11 bases matching TRBD2. V dropped 3 bases and J dropped 3; count of bases not matched to a gene: 3. The CDR3 runs to 16 residues. In germline, CDR1 is LGHDT, CDR2 YNNKEL (reference sequence). The CDR3 DNA reads as TGTGCCAGCAGCCAGGGGACTAGCGGCTACACCGGGGAGCTGTTTTTT. Its translation: CASSQGTSGYTGELFF.

This clonotype came up many times. The gene calls are TRBV7-9 and TRBJ1-5; tentative D call: TRBD1 (5 bases). Trimming cost V 1 base and J 2 bases, with 12 bases left between them. Looked up from germline, CDR1 is SEHNR and CDR2 is FQNEAQ (reference sequence). CDR3 length equals 16 residues. DNA of the CDR3: TGTGCCAGCAGCTTAGTTTCGGAAGGGGGCAATCAGCCCCAGCATTTT. As protein: CASSLVSEGGNQPQHF. Full variable domain (rest looked up from reference TRBV7-9 and TRBJ1-5): DTGVSQNPRHKITKRGQNVTFRCDPISEHNRLYWYRQTLGQGPEFLTYFQNEAQLEKSRLLSDRFSAERPKGSFSTLEIQRTEQGDSAMYLCASSLVSEGGNQPQHFGDGTRLSIL.

This clonotype was counted ten times or more. The CDR3 DNA follows: TGCAGTGCTAGAGAAGGACGGTGGGAGGGAGGTGAGACCCAGTACTTC. Amino acids: CSAREGRWEGGETQYF. This chain connects TRBV20-1 to TRBJ2-5; 7 bases align to TRBD2. CDR1 DFQATT and CDR2 SNEGSKA come from the germline V gene (reference sequence). Trimming removed 0 bases from V and 5 bases from J; junction bases left unmatched: 12. The CDR3 loop spans 16 amino acids.

At least ten counts were recorded for this clonotype. The chain couples TRBV11-2 to TRBJ2-3; D gene ambiguous. This CDR3 spans 12 amino acids. The germline V and J ends were trimmed by 1 base and 4 bases, with 3 bases remaining between them. Looked up from germline, CDR1 is SGHAT and CDR2 is FQNNGV. The CDR3 protein is CASSLVPDTQYF. In DNA, the CDR3 is TGTGCCAGCAGCTTAGTCCCAGATACGCAGTATTTT.

This clonotype came up many times. This sequence joins TRBV27 and TRBJ2-7; D may match TRBD1 or TRBD2 (5 bases each). V gave up 3 bases and J gave up 4 bases, with 16 bases separating them. The CDR3 extends over 15 amino acids. Germline CDR1 is MNHEY and CDR2 is SMNVEV (reference sequence). CDR3 in DNA: TGTGCCAGCAGTTTGGAAGGGACCGGGATTTACGAGCAGTACTTC. Its translation: CASSLEGTGIYEQYF.

This clonotype is medium-sized (0.01 to 0.1%) within its sample. This chain uses TRBV29-1 with TRBJ2-1; D is undetermined. The CDR3 spans 17 residues. With 4 bases removed from V and 0 bases from J, the gap between germline ends came to 19 bases. Germline loops: CDR1 SQVTM, CDR2 ANQGSEA. The CDR3 DNA is TGCAGCGTTGGTTGGTCGTCAGGACGCGGCTCCTACAATGAGCAGTTCTTC. This translates into CSVGWSSGRGSYNEQFF.

There are many counts of this clonotype. The CDR3 here is CASSFIGSGSTDTQYF. DNA for the CDR3: TGTGCCAGCAGTTTTATTGGGAGCGGTAGCACAGATACGCAGTATTTT. The chain combines TRBV27 with TRBJ2-3, with D perhaps matching TRBD2 (5 bases). The CDR3 is 16 amino acids. The V gene's germline CDR1 is MNHEY and CDR2 SMNVEV (reference sequence). V lost 3 bases and J 0 bases, leaving 13 bases between the germline ends.

This chain uses TRBV4-3 with TRBJ2-7, with 10 nucleotides matching TRBD2. Germline-derived CDR1 and CDR2 are LGHNA and YSLEER. Germline trimming cut 0 bases from V and 5 bases from J; bases unmatched to any gene: 4. The CDR3 length is 15 residues. CDR3 sequence: CASSQDVLAGDEQYF. The CDR3 region has the DNA TGCGCCAGCAGCCAAGATGTCCTAGCGGGAGACGAGCAGTACTTC.

Many counts were recorded for this clonotype. The chain couples TRBV2 to TRBJ2-3, with 12 bases lining up with TRBD2. Germline lookup yields CDR1 SNHLY and CDR2 FYNNEI. This CDR3 is built from 15 residues. The ends lost 10 bases at V and 0 bases at J; junction bases unmatched: 5. CDR3 in amino acids: CAKSGTSGSTDTQYF. CDR3 in DNA: TGTGCCAAGTCCGGGACTAGCGGGAGCACAGATACGCAGTATTTT.